A selection of T cell receptor beta chains follows, all from one sample in a study of long-term antiretroviral therapy in people with HIV. Generated by immunoSEQ multiplex PCR, the TCRdb table keeps only in-frame clones and is missing some. The data contain nearly 50,000 clones, around four fifths of them seen just once; the ten biggest clones take up more than 2.5%. The material was unsorted PBMCs, obtained 0.8 years after starting antiretroviral therapy. These receptors were taken from a woman in her late teens or twenties with HIV. CDR3s include the opening cysteine and the closing phenylalanine or tryptophan. D genes are given only for firm matches. Clone size is not always given. Where it is, it says once, few, many or a class for expanded clones.

TGCGCCAGCAGCTTGGATTCCAGGCGAGGGGAGCAGTACTTC	CASSLDSRRGEQYF	NA	NA	TRBV5-1	TRBJ2-7
TGTGCCAGCAGCTTAACCCCAGCGATGAACACTGAAGCTTTCTTT	CASSLTPAMNTEAFF	NA	NA	TRBV7-9	TRBJ1-1
TGTGCCAGCAGCCGGGACAGACTCTACGAGCAGTACTTC	CASSRDRLYEQYF	TRBD1	once	TRBV11-2	TRBJ2-7
TGCGCCAGCAGCCAGGCACCTAGCGGGAGCACAGATACGCAGTATTTT	CASSQAPSGSTDTQYF	TRBD2	NA	TRBV4-1	TRBJ2-3
TGTGCCAGCAGCTTGGTTTGGCTGGCGTATAGCACAGATACGCAGTATTTT	CASSLVWLAYSTDTQYF	NA	once	TRBV5-6	TRBJ2-3
TGTGCCAGCAGCTTAGGTGGAGGGGCCAACGTCCTGACTTTC	CASSLGGGANVLTF	NA	NA	TRBV7-9	TRBJ2-6
TGTGCCAGTAGTATCGGAGGGCAGGGGAGTCAGCCCCAGCATTTT	CASSIGGQGSQPQHF	NA	once	TRBV19	TRBJ1-5
TGTGCCAGCAGAGAAGGGCCACAGGGGGCCACCAACGGACGTGAAGCTTTCTTT	CASREGPQGATNGREAFF	TRBD1	NA	TRBV7-8	TRBJ1-1
TGCGCCAGCAGCCAAGGGGGACAGACTGGTTCGATCTACGAGCAGTACTTC	CASSQGGQTGSIYEQYF	TRBD1	NA	TRBV4-1	TRBJ2-7
TGTGCCAGCAGTTACGGAGGGACAGGGCTAGAGACCCAGTACTTC	CASSYGGTGLETQYF	TRBD1	once	TRBV6-6	TRBJ2-5
TGTGCCAGCAGCTTAGACTACACCTACGAGCAGTACTTC	CASSLDYTYEQYF	NA	NA	TRBV11-2	TRBJ2-7
TGTGCCAGCTCACCGGGGCAGGGAGGGCAGCCCCAGCATTTT	CASSPGQGGQPQHF	NA	few	TRBV18	TRBJ1-5
TGTGCCAGCAGCCCTACAGGGGGGCAGCCCCAGCATTTT	CASSPTGGQPQHF	TRBD1	NA	TRBV9	TRBJ1-5
TGTGCCAGTAGTACCCGGACCTATGGCTACACCTTC	CASSTRTYGYTF	NA	NA	TRBV19	TRBJ1-2
TGTGCCAGCAGCCTAGGCGGCCAGCCCCAGCATTTT	CASSLGGQPQHF	NA	NA	TRBV14	TRBJ1-5
TGTGCCAGCAGTTTATCGGGACAGCCCCCCTACGAGCAGTACTTC	CASSLSGQPPYEQYF	TRBD1	NA	TRBV27	TRBJ2-7
TGTGCCAGCAGTTACCCTACAAGACAGTCCTACGAGCAGTACTTC	CASSYPTRQSYEQYF	NA	NA	TRBV6-6	TRBJ2-7
TGTGCCACCCCGACTAGCGGGAGGGCCGATTTCTACAATGAGCAGTTCTTC	CATPTSGRADFYNEQFF	TRBD2	NA	TRBV6-4	TRBJ2-1
TGCGCCAGCGGCGCGACTAGCGGGAGAGAGACCCAGTACTTC	CASGATSGRETQYF	TRBD2	NA	TRBV5-1	TRBJ2-5
TGTGCCAGCAGCGACGGGGGGGGTCATAGCGCCGGGGAGCTGTTTTTT	CASSDGGGHSAGELFF	TRBD2	once	TRBV5-4	TRBJ2-2
TGCGCCAGCAGCCAGGGGTATGAAGCTTTCTTT	CASSQGYEAFF	NA	NA	TRBV4-1	TRBJ1-1
TGTGCCAGCAGCTTGGTTCCCCGACAGGTCGGGTACGAGCAGTACTTC	CASSLVPRQVGYEQYF	NA	NA	TRBV5-6	TRBJ2-7
TGTGCCAGCAGTGAACCGGGACTAGCGGGTCATGAGCAGTTCTTC	CASSEPGLAGHEQFF	TRBD2	NA	TRBV6-1	TRBJ2-1
TGTGCCAGCAGTTTTGGGGGGGGGATAGGCTACACCTTC	CASSFGGGIGYTF	NA	NA	TRBV28	TRBJ1-2
TGTGCCAGCTCGCAACAGGGGGCTGCAGGAAACACCATATATTTT	CASSQQGAAGNTIYF	TRBD1	NA	TRBV18	TRBJ1-3
TGTGCCAGCGACGACCTACAGGGGGCGAACACTGAAGCTTTCTTT	CASDDLQGANTEAFF	TRBD1	once	TRBV28	TRBJ1-1
TGCGCCAGCAGCTTGAAGGAGCCTGGGCACACTGAAGCTTTCTTT	CASSLKEPGHTEAFF	NA	NA	TRBV5-1	TRBJ1-1
TGTGCCAGCAGTTTAAATCGAGGGGGAGATACGCAGTATTTT	CASSLNRGGDTQYF	NA	NA	TRBV27	TRBJ2-3
TGTGCCAGTAGTATCGGAGGGGTCCAAGAGACCCAGTACTTC	CASSIGGVQETQYF	NA	NA	TRBV19	TRBJ2-5
TGTGCCAGCAGCGTCCTAGGGACAGGGTCCACTGAAGCTTTCTTT	CASSVLGTGSTEAFF	TRBD1	NA	TRBV7-2	TRBJ1-1
TGCGCCAGCAGCTTGGACCGGAGAAAAGAGACCCAGTACTTC	CASSLDRRKETQYF	NA	NA	TRBV5-1	TRBJ2-5
TGTGCCAGCAGTGAAATGGAGCGGGAGGCAGCCTACGAGCAGTACTTC	CASSEMEREAAYEQYF	TRBD2	NA	TRBV25-1	TRBJ2-7
TGTGCCAGCAGCGCAGGGACAGGGAACTCTGGCTACACCTTC	CASSAGTGNSGYTF	TRBD1	few	TRBV9	TRBJ1-2
TGTGCCAGCAGTGCACTAGCGGGAGAGGCAGAGACCCAGTACTTC	CASSALAGEAETQYF	TRBD2	NA	TRBV25-1	TRBJ2-5
TGCGCCAGCAGCCAAGAGGGCGGGAGCTCCTACAATGAGCAGTTCTTC	CASSQEGGSSYNEQFF	TRBD2	NA	TRBV4-3	TRBJ2-1
TGTGCCAGCGTTGACGGGGGACACCACATGGGTAATGAAAAACTGTTTTTT	CASVDGGHHMGNEKLFF	NA	NA	TRBV28	TRBJ1-4
TGTGCCAGCAGCGCGACAGGGCCCGAGCAGTACTTC	CASSATGPEQYF	TRBD1	NA	TRBV9	TRBJ2-7
TGTGCCAGCAGCTTGGGTAAGTTGCAGTTCTTC	CASSLGKLQFF	NA	NA	TRBV5-6	TRBJ2-1
TGCGCCAGCAGCCAAGAGCGGGGCGGGAATTACGAGCAGTACTTC	CASSQERGGNYEQYF	NA	NA	TRBV4-3	TRBJ2-7
TGTGCCAGCAGTTTAGGTCCCGGGGAGCTGTTTTTT	CASSLGPGELFF	NA	once	TRBV27	TRBJ2-2
TGTGCCAGCAGACAAAACAGGGCCCTAGCAAATCAGCCCCAGCATTTT	CASRQNRALANQPQHF	NA	NA	TRBV2	TRBJ1-5
TGTGCCAGCAGCGGGTCAGGGGGATTACGCGAGCAGTACTTC	CASSGSGGLREQYF	TRBD1	NA	TRBV9	TRBJ2-7
TGTGCCAGCAGTGGGGGGTCGGGAGGCTCCTACAATGAGCAGTTCTTC	CASSGGSGGSYNEQFF	TRBD2	NA	TRBV6-1	TRBJ2-1
TGCGCCAGCAGCTTGGAGGGACAGGGGGACGAGCAGTACTTC	CASSLEGQGDEQYF	TRBD1	NA	TRBV5-1	TRBJ2-7
TGTGCCAGCAGCGGGGCCTCCTACGAGCAGTACTTC	CASSGASYEQYF	NA	NA	TRBV7-6	TRBJ2-7
TGTGCCACCAGCAGAGATGGGATCTCTGGAAACACCATATATTTT	CATSRDGISGNTIYF	NA	NA	TRBV15	TRBJ1-3
TGTGCCAGCAGTGAGCGGGAGTCCTACAATGAGCAGTTCTTC	CASSERESYNEQFF	TRBD2	NA	TRBV6-5	TRBJ2-1
TGTGCCAGCAGCCGGACAGTTGGGGATGAGCAGTACTTC	CASSRTVGDEQYF	NA	NA	TRBV7-2	TRBJ2-7
TGTGCCAGCATCCCCGCCGGACTTAACTATGGCTACACCTTC	CASIPAGLNYGYTF	NA	NA	TRBV6-1	TRBJ1-2
TGTGCCAGCAGCCTGTTTGAAGGAAGCGGGAGGGCCGGTGAGCAGTTCTTC	CASSLFEGSGRAGEQFF	TRBD2	NA	TRBV7-3	TRBJ2-1
TGTGCCAGCTCACCAAGAGGAACAACTAATGAAAAACTGTTTTTT	CASSPRGTTNEKLFF	NA	NA	TRBV18	TRBJ1-4
TGTGCCAGCAGTTTATCGAGAATAGCGGGAAGGGCAGATACGCAGTATTTT	CASSLSRIAGRADTQYF	TRBD2	NA	TRBV27	TRBJ2-3
TGTGCCAGCCGACAGTCTTCTTCTGCAACTAATGAAAAACTGTTTTTT	CASRQSSSATNEKLFF	NA	NA	TRBV6-4	TRBJ1-4
TGTGCCAGCAGCGTAGGGGTGGACAGGGGAGCACAAGAGACCCAGTACTTC	CASSVGVDRGAQETQYF	TRBD1	NA	TRBV9	TRBJ2-5
TGTGCCAGTAGTCTAGGGCCGGGACTGATCTACGAGCAGTACTTC	CASSLGPGLIYEQYF	NA	NA	TRBV19	TRBJ2-7